This T cell receptor (beta chain) emerged from a study of blood T cell repertoires in COVID-19. As processed by the authors: Reference gene primer amplification in the assay estimated nucleated cell counts. Clones were read by immunoSEQ multiplex PCR, and TCRdb kept only the in-frame ones, dropping some. From that table come the V and J calls and clone size; the DNA was used to work out D and trimming. The sample consists of roughly 400,000 clones, 70% to 90% of them appearing once. This CDR3 is 14 amino acids long. The germline gives CDR1 MNHEY, CDR2 SVGEGT. V shed 6 bases, J shed 3 bases, and the junction held 7 bases outside the gene matches. Participant ages covered about 18 to 100 years across 20 to 30 US areas.

The sequenced sample consisted of PBMCs or T cells enriched from blood (not recorded which). V gene TRBV6-2 or TRBV6-3 combines with J gene TRBJ2-5; 7 bases align to TRBD2. This TCR was recovered from a woman aged 18-29 years who had been exposed to COVID-19. In DNA, the CDR3 is TGTGCCAGCAGCGGGGGGACGGCTAAAGAGACCCAGTACTTC. Protein sequence: CASSGGTAKETQYF.